This TCR beta chain was sequenced for a study of blood T cells in healthy people across ages. A second PCR of about 7 to 12 cycles used a sample-barcoded 5' primer and a J-beta primer mix. MiXCR, applied by TCRdb to the 5' RACE reads, yields one record per CDR3 protein. The sample comprises roughly 680,000 distinct CDR3 sequences, 40% to 65% of which are singletons, and about 14% rests with the top ten. The V gene end was trimmed by 6 bases and the J gene end by 11 bases; junction bases not matched to a gene: 20. The CDR3 totals 17 residues. CDR1 is KGHDR and CDR2 is SFDVKD in the germline V gene. To note about this clonotype: A much larger clone differs from this one at a single base, so this may be a read error.

V usage is TRBV24-1 and J usage is TRBJ2-5; 10 positions match TRBD2. Sequenced input: blood. This sequence originates from an elderly woman in good health. The CDR3 DNA reads as TGTGCCACCAGTTCTCCGGGACTAGCGAAATCCTACAATGAGCAGTACTTC. This encodes CATSSPGLAKSYNEQYF.